This T cell receptor beta chain was obtained from a study of tissue T cells after allogeneic stem cell transplantation. Study-wide findings and caveats: The study did not identify alloreactive or antigen-specific tissue TCRs, and some clones might be persisting host cells. Within patients, tissue anatomy strongly shaped TCR repertoire composition.

Concerning this clone itself: Its matching antigen is unknown. The listed genes are named as in mouse. The read comes to an end 1 residue before the CDR3 does, leaving the germline J gene to fill in the end.

Time point defined: mouse harvest day 14 after allogeneic transplant. Each mouse received 10^7 T-cell-depleted marrow cells plus 10^6 splenic CD5+ T cells by tail vein. This mouse GVHD model was MHC-mismatched B6 to BALB/c, profiled day 7 or 14. The CDR3 is 15 residues long. Per germline, CDR1 GKSSPN and CDR2 SITVG. J was trimmed by 5 bases and V by 1 base; bases with no gene match: 2. Measured with immunoSEQ multiplex PCR; TCRdb has only the in-frame clones, and not every one. The sample includes 4,500 to 5,000 clones, approximately 30% of them seen just once. This receptor was identified in a female BALB/c mouse given C57BL/6 T cells with graft-versus-host disease after an allogeneic hematopoietic cell transplant. This sequence joins TRBV31 and TRBJ1-6, with 10 bases lining up with TRBD1. TRBJ1-6 is noted as an ORF with a role that remains uncertain. Sequenced: skin. This CDR3 is CAWSRGQGNNSPLYF. The sequenced CDR3 bases are TGTGCCTGGAGTCGGGGACAGGGGAATAATTCGCCCCTCTAC.